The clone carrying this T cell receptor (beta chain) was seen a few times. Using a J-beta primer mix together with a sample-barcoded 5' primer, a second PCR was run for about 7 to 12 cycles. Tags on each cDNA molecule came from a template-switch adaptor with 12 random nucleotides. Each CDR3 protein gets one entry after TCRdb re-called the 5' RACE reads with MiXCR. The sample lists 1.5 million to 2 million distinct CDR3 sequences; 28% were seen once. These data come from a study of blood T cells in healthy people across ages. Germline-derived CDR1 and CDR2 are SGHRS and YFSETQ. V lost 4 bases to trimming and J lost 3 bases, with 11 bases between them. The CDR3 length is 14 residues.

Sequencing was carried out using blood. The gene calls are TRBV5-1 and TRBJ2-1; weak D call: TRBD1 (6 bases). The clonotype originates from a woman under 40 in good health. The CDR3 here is CASSPQGHYNEQFF. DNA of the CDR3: TGCGCCAGCAGCCCACAGGGCCACTACAATGAGCAGTTCTTC.